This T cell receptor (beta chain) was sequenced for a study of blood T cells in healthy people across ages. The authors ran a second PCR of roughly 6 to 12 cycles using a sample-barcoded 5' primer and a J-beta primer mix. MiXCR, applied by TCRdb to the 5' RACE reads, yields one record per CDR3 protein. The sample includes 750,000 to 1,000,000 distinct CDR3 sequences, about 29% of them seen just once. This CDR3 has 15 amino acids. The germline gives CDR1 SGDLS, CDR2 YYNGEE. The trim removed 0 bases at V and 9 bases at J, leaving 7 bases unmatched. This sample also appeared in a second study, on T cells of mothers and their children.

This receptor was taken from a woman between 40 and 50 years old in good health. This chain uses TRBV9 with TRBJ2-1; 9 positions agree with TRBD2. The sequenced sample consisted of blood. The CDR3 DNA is TGTGCCAGCAGCGTAGCGCGCGGGGGGGCCCCTGAGCAGTTCTTC. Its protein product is CASSVARGGAPEQFF. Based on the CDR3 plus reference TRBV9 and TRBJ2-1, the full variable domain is DSGVTQTPKHLITATGQRVTLRCSPRSGDLSVYWYQQSLDQGLQFLIQYYNGEERAKGNILERFSAQQFPDLHSELNLSSLELGDSALYFCASSVARGGAPEQFFGPGTRLTVL.